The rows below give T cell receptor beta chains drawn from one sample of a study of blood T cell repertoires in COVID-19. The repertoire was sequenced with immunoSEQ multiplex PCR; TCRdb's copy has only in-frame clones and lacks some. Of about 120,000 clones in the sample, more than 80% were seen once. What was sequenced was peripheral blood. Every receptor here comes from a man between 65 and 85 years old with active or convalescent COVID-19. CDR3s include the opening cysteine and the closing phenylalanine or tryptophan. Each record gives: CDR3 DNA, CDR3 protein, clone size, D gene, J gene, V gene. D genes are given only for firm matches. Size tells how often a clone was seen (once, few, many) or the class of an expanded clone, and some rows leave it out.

CDR3 DNA: TGTGCCAGCACCGGAGCGGGAGCGAGGTCCGGGGAGCTGTTTTTT; CDR3 protein: CASTGAGARSGELFF; clone size: NA; D gene: TRBD2; J gene: TRBJ2-2; V gene: TRBV19
CDR3 DNA: TGTGCCAGTAGTATTAGGGCGGGAGGGGACGCGGAGCAGTTCTTC; CDR3 protein: CASSIRAGGDAEQFF; clone size: once; D gene: TRBD2; J gene: TRBJ2-1; V gene: TRBV19
CDR3 DNA: TGTGCCAGCAGGGTTCTAGCGGGAGGGGGTAATGAGCAGTTCTTC; CDR3 protein: CASRVLAGGGNEQFF; clone size: NA; D gene: TRBD2; J gene: TRBJ2-1; V gene: TRBV6-5
CDR3 DNA: TGTGCCAGCAGTTACGGGCCCAGCGGGTCCCAAAGGAGGAATGAGCAGTTCTTC; CDR3 protein: CASSYGPSGSQRRNEQFF; clone size: NA; D gene: NA; J gene: TRBJ2-1; V gene: TRBV6-2/TRBV6-3
CDR3 DNA: TGTGCCAGCAGCCAAGGCGGGATGAGGGAGCAGTACTTC; CDR3 protein: CASSQGGMREQYF; clone size: NA; D gene: NA; J gene: TRBJ2-7; V gene: TRBV3-1/TRBV3-2
CDR3 DNA: TGTGCCAGTAGCCCGGGACTAGCGGGAAGAACATCCTACAATGAGCAGTTCTTC; CDR3 protein: CASSPGLAGRTSYNEQFF; clone size: NA; D gene: TRBD2; J gene: TRBJ2-1; V gene: TRBV19
CDR3 DNA: TGTGCCAGCAGCCGAAGCGGACCCTCCTACGAGCAGTACTTC; CDR3 protein: CASSRSGPSYEQYF; clone size: NA; D gene: NA; J gene: TRBJ2-7; V gene: TRBV3-1/TRBV3-2
CDR3 DNA: TGTGCCAGCAGCTTAGGACAGGACTATGGCTACACCTTC; CDR3 protein: CASSLGQDYGYTF; clone size: NA; D gene: NA; J gene: TRBJ1-2; V gene: TRBV7-2
CDR3 DNA: TGTGCCAGCAGTCGGGAGGGCCGAACTGAGCAGTTCTTC; CDR3 protein: CASSREGRTEQFF; clone size: NA; D gene: TRBD2; J gene: TRBJ2-1; V gene: TRBV28
CDR3 DNA: TGTGCCATCAGTGTGGGTCAGGGGGACAATCAGCCCCAGCATTTT; CDR3 protein: CAISVGQGDNQPQHF; clone size: NA; D gene: TRBD1; J gene: TRBJ1-5; V gene: TRBV10-3
CDR3 DNA: TGTGCCAGCAAGAGAGTAGAAGCTTTCTTT; CDR3 protein: CASKRVEAFF; clone size: NA; D gene: NA; J gene: TRBJ1-1; V gene: TRBV28
CDR3 DNA: TGCGCCAGCAGTGAGGGAGCATCACCCCTCCACTTT; CDR3 protein: CASSEGASPLHF; clone size: NA; D gene: NA; J gene: TRBJ1-6; V gene: TRBV10-2
CDR3 DNA: TGTGCCAGCTCACCACCGGGGGGGTCTGAAAAACTGTTTTTT; CDR3 protein: CASSPPGGSEKLFF; clone size: NA; D gene: NA; J gene: TRBJ1-4; V gene: TRBV18
CDR3 DNA: TGTGCCTGGAGTGTCGGGGGACAGGGAGGTCAGCCCCAGCATTTT; CDR3 protein: CAWSVGGQGGQPQHF; clone size: NA; D gene: TRBD1; J gene: TRBJ1-5; V gene: TRBV30
CDR3 DNA: TGTGCCAGCAGCTTAAGGCCAATAGGGGCGGGGGAGAACACCGGGGAGCTGTTTTTT; CDR3 protein: CASSLRPIGAGENTGELFF; clone size: NA; D gene: TRBD2; J gene: TRBJ2-2; V gene: TRBV11-2
CDR3 DNA: TGTGCCAGCAGCTCAAGCCAGGGAGGCCGTCGCTCCTACGAGCAGTACTTC; CDR3 protein: CASSSSQGGRRSYEQYF; clone size: NA; D gene: NA; J gene: TRBJ2-7; V gene: TRBV7-2
CDR3 DNA: TGTGCCAGCAGTTCGACAGGGGGAGAAAAACTGTTTTTT; CDR3 protein: CASSSTGGEKLFF; clone size: once; D gene: TRBD1; J gene: TRBJ1-4; V gene: TRBV6-6
CDR3 DNA: TGCGCCAGCAGCCGGGGAGCTGGACAGGGGTTTCCTGGGGCCAACGTCCTGACTTTC; CDR3 protein: CASSRGAGQGFPGANVLTF; clone size: NA; D gene: TRBD1; J gene: TRBJ2-6; V gene: TRBV4-1
CDR3 DNA: TGTGCCAGCAGTTTCGGGGATTTAAATGGCTACACCTTC; CDR3 protein: CASSFGDLNGYTF; clone size: NA; D gene: NA; J gene: TRBJ1-2; V gene: TRBV28
CDR3 DNA: TGCGCCAGCAGCCAACAGGCCGACGAGACCCAGTACTTC; CDR3 protein: CASSQQADETQYF; clone size: NA; D gene: NA; J gene: TRBJ2-5; V gene: TRBV5-1
CDR3 DNA: TGCGCAAGCAGCAGGGATGGCGGGACGCAGGAGACCCAGTACTTC; CDR3 protein: CASSRDGGTQETQYF; clone size: NA; D gene: NA; J gene: TRBJ2-5; V gene: TRBV5-1
CDR3 DNA: TGTGCCAGCAGCCCTCTAGCGGGGATAGAGACCCAGTACTTC; CDR3 protein: CASSPLAGIETQYF; clone size: NA; D gene: TRBD2; J gene: TRBJ2-5; V gene: TRBV3-1/TRBV3-2
CDR3 DNA: TGTGCCAGCAGTACCTCAGGGGGCGGCGGTCAGCCCCAGCATTTT; CDR3 protein: CASSTSGGGGQPQHF; clone size: NA; D gene: TRBD1; J gene: TRBJ1-5; V gene: TRBV28
CDR3 DNA: TGTGCCAGCAGCGTAGGGGGCTCTGTAAGCACAGATACGCAGTATTTT; CDR3 protein: CASSVGGSVSTDTQYF; clone size: NA; D gene: NA; J gene: TRBJ2-3; V gene: TRBV9
CDR3 DNA: TGTGCCAGCAGCTCCCGGACAATGGAGACCCAGTACTTC; CDR3 protein: CASSSRTMETQYF; clone size: NA; D gene: NA; J gene: TRBJ2-5; V gene: TRBV5-8
CDR3 DNA: TGCGCCAGCAGCCAACTATCAGATACGCAGTATTTT; CDR3 protein: CASSQLSDTQYF; clone size: NA; D gene: NA; J gene: TRBJ2-3; V gene: TRBV5-1
CDR3 DNA: TGTGCCAGCAGACCAGGGGCTACTCAGCCCCAGCATTTT; CDR3 protein: CASRPGATQPQHF; clone size: NA; D gene: NA; J gene: TRBJ1-5; V gene: TRBV27
CDR3 DNA: TGTGCCAGCAATCCAGGACAGAATGAAAAACTGTTTTTT; CDR3 protein: CASNPGQNEKLFF; clone size: NA; D gene: NA; J gene: TRBJ1-4; V gene: TRBV6-5
CDR3 DNA: TGTGCCACCAGCCCGGACGCACTAGCGGGAGTTCGTACCGGGGAGCTGTTTTTT; CDR3 protein: CATSPDALAGVRTGELFF; clone size: NA; D gene: TRBD2; J gene: TRBJ2-2; V gene: TRBV24-1
CDR3 DNA: TGTGCCATCACCCGGGAGGGCCTGGGGGAAACCCAGTACTTC; CDR3 protein: CAITREGLGETQYF; clone size: NA; D gene: TRBD2; J gene: TRBJ2-5; V gene: TRBV10-3
CDR3 DNA: TGCGCCAGCAGCTTGCAAACGGGAGGACATTATGAGCAGTTCTTC; CDR3 protein: CASSLQTGGHYEQFF; clone size: once; D gene: TRBD2; J gene: TRBJ2-1; V gene: TRBV5-1
CDR3 DNA: TGTGCCAGCAGCCCGGGGGGAGACGCCTATGGCTACACCTTC; CDR3 protein: CASSPGGDAYGYTF; clone size: few; D gene: NA; J gene: TRBJ1-2; V gene: TRBV5-4
CDR3 DNA: TGTGCCAGCAGCTTAATGTTAGCGGGCCCCTACAATGAGCAGTTCTTC; CDR3 protein: CASSLMLAGPYNEQFF; clone size: NA; D gene: TRBD2; J gene: TRBJ2-1; V gene: TRBV7-6
CDR3 DNA: TGCGCCAGCAGCCAAGACCCCCTGGCGTACGAGGGCCGCACCTACGAGCAGTACTTC; CDR3 protein: CASSQDPLAYEGRTYEQYF; clone size: NA; D gene: NA; J gene: TRBJ2-7; V gene: TRBV4-1
CDR3 DNA: TGTGCCAGCAGTTTATCAGTCTGGGGGGGGGAGAGGAACAATGAGCAGTTCTTC; CDR3 protein: CASSLSVWGGERNNEQFF; clone size: NA; D gene: TRBD2; J gene: TRBJ2-1; V gene: TRBV27
CDR3 DNA: TGTGCCACCAGTGAGCCCGGGACTAGGGCAAAAGCTTTCTTT; CDR3 protein: CATSEPGTRAKAFF; clone size: NA; D gene: NA; J gene: TRBJ1-1; V gene: TRBV24-1
CDR3 DNA: TGTGCCAGTAGTCCGCGGACAGGGAACCAGCCCCAGCATTTT; CDR3 protein: CASSPRTGNQPQHF; clone size: NA; D gene: TRBD1; J gene: TRBJ1-5; V gene: TRBV19
CDR3 DNA: TGTGCCAGCAGCTTATACAGGAATGAAAAACTGTTTTTT; CDR3 protein: CASSLYRNEKLFF; clone size: NA; D gene: NA; J gene: TRBJ1-4; V gene: TRBV7-6
CDR3 DNA: TGTGCCAGCAGTTTATTTGCAGGGGGAGAGTATGAGCAGTTCTTC; CDR3 protein: CASSLFAGGEYEQFF; clone size: NA; D gene: TRBD1; J gene: TRBJ2-1; V gene: TRBV28
CDR3 DNA: TGTGCCAGCAGTGAAACCGGAGGATCACCCCTCCACTTT; CDR3 protein: CASSETGGSPLHF; clone size: few; D gene: NA; J gene: TRBJ1-6; V gene: TRBV6-1
CDR3 DNA: TGTGCCAGCAGTTTCGGGGATAGCAATCAGCCCCAGCATTTT; CDR3 protein: CASSFGDSNQPQHF; clone size: NA; D gene: NA; J gene: TRBJ1-5; V gene: TRBV28
CDR3 DNA: TGTGCCAGCAGTTCCTACGGTGGCTCCTACAATGAGCAGTTCTTC; CDR3 protein: CASSSYGGSYNEQFF; clone size: NA; D gene: NA; J gene: TRBJ2-1; V gene: TRBV6-5
CDR3 DNA: TGTGCCAGCAGTGAACCCACGGGAGGGCCGGGGAATGAGCAGTTCTTC; CDR3 protein: CASSEPTGGPGNEQFF; clone size: NA; D gene: TRBD2; J gene: TRBJ2-1; V gene: TRBV6-1
CDR3 DNA: TGTGCCAGCAGTGAGGGCAGGGGGCTCCCTGAAGCTTTCTTT; CDR3 protein: CASSEGRGLPEAFF; clone size: NA; D gene: TRBD1; J gene: TRBJ1-1; V gene: TRBV2
CDR3 DNA: TGTGCCAGCAGTGACCGGGACACCTACACAGATACGCAGTATTTT; CDR3 protein: CASSDRDTYTDTQYF; clone size: NA; D gene: NA; J gene: TRBJ2-3; V gene: TRBV6-1